This entry lists 24 T cell receptor beta chains sequenced from one sample in a study of CD8 T cells in Susac syndrome. Random hexamers were used to reverse transcribe an amount of roughly 0.45 to 1 ug RNA. MiXCR was run by TCRdb on the immunoSEQ multiplex PCR reads, yielding one entry per CDR3 protein. The table includes some 95,000 distinct CDR3 sequences, over 80% detected once. The specimen sequenced was CD8+ T cells from PBMCs. Receptors were obtained from a human donor in good health.

V usage is TRBV5-1 and J usage is TRBJ1-1, with D maybe TRBD1 (6 bases). The germline CDR1 and CDR2 sequences are SGHRS and YFSETQ. V was shortened by 0 bases and J by 4 bases, with 13 bases between the two germline ends. CDR3 length: 15 residues. Here the CDR3 reads CASSLEGGVSTEAFF. The DNA for the CDR3 is TGCGCCAGCAGCTTGGAGGGGGGGGTGAGCACTGAAGCTTTCTTT.

The gene calls are TRBV7-8 and TRBJ1-1, with D possibly TRBD1 on 5 matching bases. Trimming left V 2 bases short and J 4 bases short, with 11 bases between. This CDR3 has 14 residues. The germline CDR1 and CDR2 sequences are SGHVS and FQNEAQ. This CDR3 is CASSLQGGSTEAFF. In nucleotides, the CDR3 is TGTGCCAGCAGCTTACAGGGAGGGAGCACTGAAGCTTTCTTT.

V is TRBV5-4 and J is TRBJ2-3, with 9 bases identical to TRBD2. The CDR3 contains 14 residues. The V gene's germline CDR1 is SGHNT and CDR2 YYREEE (reference sequence). Losses at the gene ends were 3 bases for V and 2 bases for J; bases not matched to a gene: 1. The CDR3, as DNA: TGTGCCAGCAGCTCTAGCGGGATCACAGATACGCAGTATTTT. Its protein is CASSSSGITDTQYF.

The chain is built from TRBV5-1 and TRBJ2-4; D not resolved. Germline-derived CDR1 and CDR2 are SGHRS and YFSETQ. This CDR3 region has 13 residues. With 6 bases removed from V and 3 bases from J, the gap between germline ends came to 10 bases. CDR3 region: CASTHEVKNIQYF. The CDR3 region has the DNA TGCGCCAGCACCCACGAAGTCAAAAACATTCAGTACTTC.

The chain recombines TRBV2 with TRBJ2-1; tentatively, D is TRBD2 (7 bases). With 4 bases removed from V and 7 bases from J, the gap between germline ends came to 20 bases. There are 16 residues in the CDR3. Germline lookup yields CDR1 SNHLY and CDR2 FYNNEI. The CDR3 loop reads CASSGSGSERGNEQFF. Here the CDR3 DNA reads TGTGCCAGCAGTGGTAGCGGGTCTGAAAGGGGGAATGAGCAGTTCTTC.

The gene calls are TRBV9 and TRBJ1-4; no definite D call. Germline CDR1 SGDLS, CDR2 YYNGEE. V was clipped by 0 bases and J by 4 bases, with 10 bases between them. This CDR3 has 15 residues. The CDR3 sequence: CASSVGQAFNEKLFF. CDR3 coding DNA: TGTGCCAGCAGCGTAGGCCAGGCTTTTAATGAAAAACTGTTTTTT.

The V gene is TRBV3-1, the J gene TRBJ1-3; TRBD1 might be the D (5 bases). There are 14 residues in the CDR3. V was clipped by 6 bases and J by 4 bases, with 13 bases between them. The V gene's germline CDR1 is LGHDT and CDR2 YNNKEL (reference sequence). The CDR3 reads CASSRRDPGNTIYF. The DNA of the CDR3 is TGTGCCAGCAGTCGTAGGGACCCAGGAAACACCATATATTTT.

The chain couples TRBV7-9 to TRBJ1-1; tentative D call: TRBD1 (5 bases). V gave up 4 bases and J gave up 0 bases, with 12 bases separating them. The V gene's germline CDR1 is SEHNR and CDR2 FQNEAQ (reference sequence). The CDR3 loop spans 15 amino acids. DNA for the CDR3: TGTGCCAGCAGCTATTTGGGGACGGTGAACACTGAAGCTTTCTTT. Amino acids: CASSYLGTVNTEAFF. Supplemented by reference TRBV7-9 and TRBJ1-1, the full variable domain reads DTGVSQNPRHKITKRGQNVTFRCDPISEHNRLYWYRQTLGQGPEFLTYFQNEAQLEKSRLLSDRFSAERPKGSFSTLEIQRTEQGDSAMYLCASSYLGTVNTEAFFGQGTRLTVV.

This chain connects TRBV19 to TRBJ2-3; 7 bases map to TRBD2. CDR1 LNHDA and CDR2 SQIVND come from the germline V gene (reference sequence). V gave up 5 bases and J gave up 5 bases; unmatched junction bases: 10. This CDR3 has 15 amino acids. This CDR3 reads CASSPGGGEGDTQYF. The CDR3 DNA reads TGTGCCAGTAGTCCGGGCGGGGGTGAGGGAGATACGCAGTATTTT.

This chain uses TRBV6-2 or TRBV6-3 with TRBJ2-4; possible D gene TRBD1, 7 bases. This CDR3 spans 14 amino acids. The V gene lost 2 bases and the J gene lost 7 bases, with 12 bases spanning the gap. Germline V gene lookup returns CDR1 MNHEY and CDR2 SVGEGT. CDR3 protein: CASSYDREVNIQYF. The DNA for the CDR3 is TGTGCCAGCAGTTACGACAGGGAGGTGAACATTCAGTACTTC.

The chain is built from TRBV11-2 and TRBJ2-3; weak D call: TRBD2 (6 bases). The CDR3 is 15 amino acids. Trimming removed 1 base from V and 2 bases from J, with 10 bases in between. Per germline, CDR1 SGHAT and CDR2 FQNNGV. CDR3 coding DNA: TGTGCCAGCAGCTTAGCGGGGGAGATCACAGATACGCAGTATTTT. It specifies CASSLAGEITDTQYF.

J is TRBJ2-3 and V is TRBV12-5, with D unclear. The CDR3 length is 14 residues. V lost 2 bases to trimming and J lost 2 bases, with 8 bases between them. CDR1 LGHNT and CDR2 FRNRAP come from the germline V gene. The CDR3 sequence: CASGLSGFTDTQYF. The DNA of the CDR3 is TGTGCTAGTGGTTTGTCCGGCTTCACAGATACGCAGTATTTT.

V is TRBV19 and J is TRBJ1-1, with 7 nucleotides matching TRBD1. V was pared by 4 bases and J by 5 bases, with 10 bases of the junction left unmatched. The CDR3 runs to 15 residues. Germline CDR1 is LNHDA and CDR2 is SQIVND (reference sequence). The CDR3 nucleotides read TGTGCCAGTAGTACTTTAGACAGGGCGAGAACTGAAGCTTTCTTT. Its translation is CASSTLDRARTEAFF.

The chain combines TRBV20-1 with TRBJ1-1; possibly TRBD1 for D (6 bases). This CDR3 contains 14 residues. Between the trimmed V and J ends, which lost 6 bases and 2 bases, there was a span of 16 bases. The germline gives CDR1 DFQATT, CDR2 SNEGSKA (reference sequence). CDR3 loop: CSAGRGQHNTEAFF. Here the CDR3 DNA reads TGCAGTGCCGGTCGGGGGCAGCACAACACTGAAGCTTTCTTT.

The CDR3 region is CASSKLENTGELFF. The CDR3 DNA reads TGTGCCAGCAGCAAACTAGAGAACACCGGGGAGCTGTTTTTT. V and J are TRBV21-1 and TRBJ2-2. TRBV21-1 constitutes a pseudogene. This CDR3 is built from 14 residues.

The chain combines TRBV13 with TRBJ2-1, with 14 bases lining up with TRBD2. From germline, CDR1 is PRHDT and CDR2 FYEKMQ (reference sequence). This CDR3 is built from 17 residues. Germline trimming cut 0 bases from V and 2 bases from J; bases unmatched to any gene: 0. The CDR3 is CASSLGTSGGAYNEQFF. CDR3 nucleotides: TGTGCCAGCAGCTTAGGGACTAGCGGGGGGGCCTACAATGAGCAGTTCTTC. The full variable domain, its missing parts supplied by reference TRBV13 and TRBJ2-1, is AAGVIQSPRHLIKEKRETATLKCYPIPRHDTVYWYQQGPGQDPQFLISFYEKMQSDKGSIPDRFSAQQFSDYHSELNMSSLELGDSALYFCASSLGTSGGAYNEQFFGPGTRLTVL.

This clonotype was seen just once. The rearrangement links TRBV4-1 to TRBJ2-7; TRBD1 is a possible D gene (6 bases). The CDR3 totals 15 residues. The germline CDR1 and CDR2 sequences are MGHRA and YSYEKL. V was cut by 0 bases and J by 0 bases, with 9 bases left in between. The CDR3 loop reads CASSQDQGISYEQYF. The CDR3 region has the DNA TGCGCCAGCAGCCAAGATCAGGGGATCTCCTACGAGCAGTACTTC.

The chain is built from TRBV9 and TRBJ1-2; 12 nucleotides agree with TRBD1. The CDR3 has 16 amino acids. Germline V gene data show CDR1 as SGDLS and CDR2 as YYNGEE. The V gene end was trimmed by 3 bases and the J gene end by 8 bases; junction bases not matched to a gene: 11. The CDR3 DNA reads as TGTGCCAGCAGCGGATCGGAGGGACAGGGGGCGCCGGGCTACACCTTC. This gives the protein CASSGSEGQGAPGYTF.

This clonotype occurred once. The chain links TRBV6-4 to TRBJ2-1; D unresolved. CDR1 and CDR2 from the germline V gene are MRHNA and SNTAGT. The CDR3 length is 13 residues. The V end lost 4 bases, the J end lost 9 bases, and 13 bases lay between the germline ends. This CDR3 is CASSASFGLEQFF. DNA for the CDR3: TGTGCCAGCAGTGCTTCCTTCGGGCTTGAGCAGTTCTTC.

A single count supports this clonotype. The genes are TRBV5-1 and TRBJ2-7; D possibly corresponds to TRBD1 (7 bases). The germline V and J ends were trimmed by 0 bases and 6 bases, with 13 bases remaining between them. This CDR3 has 14 residues. Germline V lookup: CDR1 SGHRS, CDR2 YFSETQ. In DNA form, the CDR3 reads TGCGCCAGCAGCTTGGGGGCAGGGGGGCCCGAGCAGTACTTC. This translates into CASSLGAGGPEQYF. Full variable domain (missing parts from reference TRBV5-1 and TRBJ2-7): KAGVTQTPRYLIKTRGQQVTLSCSPISGHRSVSWYQQTPGQGLQFLFEYFSETQRNKGNFPGRFSGRQFSNSRSEMNVSTLELGDSALYLCASSLGAGGPEQYFGPGTRLTVT.

This sequence joins TRBV6-6 and TRBJ2-7, with D possibly being TRBD2 (5 bases). The germline V gene has CDR1 MNHNY and CDR2 SVGAGI (reference sequence). V gave up 7 bases and J gave up 0 bases, with 16 bases separating them. The CDR3 spans 15 residues. CDR3 sequence: CASKGWESSSYEQYF. In nucleotides, the CDR3 is TGTGCCAGCAAAGGGTGGGAGTCAAGCTCCTACGAGCAGTACTTC.

The chain has TRBV20-1 and TRBJ2-5, with 7 nucleotides matching TRBD2. With 6 bases clipped from V and 4 bases from J, the junction kept 11 bases outside the gene matches. The CDR3 runs to 14 residues. Germline CDR1 is DFQATT and CDR2 is SNEGSKA (reference sequence). As DNA, the CDR3 is TGCAGTGCCCTGAAGGTCGGGGAGGGAGAGACCCAGTACTTC. It encodes CSALKVGEGETQYF.

The chain employs TRBV6-5 and TRBJ2-3; a weak D match, TRBD2 (5 bases). From germline, CDR1 is MNHEY and CDR2 SVGAGI. The CDR3 is 11 residues long. The CDR3 loop reads CATGKRDTQYF. The CDR3 DNA reads as TGTGCAACCGGGAAGAGAGATACGCAGTATTTT.

The V call is TRBV7-8, the J call TRBJ2-7, with no clear D. Trimming removed 0 bases from V and 2 bases from J, with 11 bases in between. CDR1 SGHVS and CDR2 FQNEAQ come from the germline V gene. This CDR3 region has 15 residues. CDR3: CASSLAGTTAYEQYF. The CDR3 region has the DNA TGTGCCAGCAGCTTAGCGGGAACTACAGCCTACGAGCAGTACTTC.